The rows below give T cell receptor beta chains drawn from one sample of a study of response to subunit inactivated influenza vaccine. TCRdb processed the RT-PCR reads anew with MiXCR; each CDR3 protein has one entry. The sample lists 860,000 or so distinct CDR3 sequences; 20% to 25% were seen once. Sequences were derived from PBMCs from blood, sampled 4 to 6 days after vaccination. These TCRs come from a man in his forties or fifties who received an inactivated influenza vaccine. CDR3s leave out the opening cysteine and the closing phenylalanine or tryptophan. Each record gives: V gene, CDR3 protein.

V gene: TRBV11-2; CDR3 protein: ASSSYYSGRGDTGELV
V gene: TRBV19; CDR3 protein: ASSIFSSAGRNIQY
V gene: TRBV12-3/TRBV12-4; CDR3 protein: ASILAEGTEAF
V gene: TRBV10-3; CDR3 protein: AISGTDSGNTIY
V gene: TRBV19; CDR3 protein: ASRDSEGRLNTEAF
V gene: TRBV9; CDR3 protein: ASSPGGDRETQY
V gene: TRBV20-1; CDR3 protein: SAVGLAGGYNEQF
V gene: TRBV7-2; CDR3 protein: ASSRSQGLPYEQY
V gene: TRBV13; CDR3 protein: ASIKTAYSNTGELF
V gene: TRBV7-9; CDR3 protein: ASRGGQDFYNEQF
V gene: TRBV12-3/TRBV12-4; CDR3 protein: ASSLGTGFYEQY
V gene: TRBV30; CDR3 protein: AWSGTVETQY
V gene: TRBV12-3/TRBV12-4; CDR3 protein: ASSPPQGLGETQY
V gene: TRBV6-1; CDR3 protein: ASSEVGTEDTQY
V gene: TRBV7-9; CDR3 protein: ASSHGTGGSSDTQY
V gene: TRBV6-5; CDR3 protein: ASSYRGPSFSADTQY
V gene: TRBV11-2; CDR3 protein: ASSSLSLGGRVAKNIQY
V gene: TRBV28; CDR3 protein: ASSLRPGDGYEQY
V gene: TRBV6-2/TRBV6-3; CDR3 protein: ASNNRVSYEQY
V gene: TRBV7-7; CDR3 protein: ASSRTIPGTIQETQY
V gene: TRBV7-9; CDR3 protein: ASSLGDSLETQY
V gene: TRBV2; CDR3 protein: ASSLIPGTGARKEQY
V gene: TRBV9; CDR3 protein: ASSASYSDTQY
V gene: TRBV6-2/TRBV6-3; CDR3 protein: ASAVSPGETYEQY
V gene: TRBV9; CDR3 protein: ASGRDRVPYEQY
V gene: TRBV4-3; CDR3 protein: ASSQDPDPYEQY
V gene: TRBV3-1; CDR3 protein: ASSQAGSREKLF
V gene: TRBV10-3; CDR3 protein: AISEGGATYEQY
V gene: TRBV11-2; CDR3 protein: ASSPWGQGLGTQY
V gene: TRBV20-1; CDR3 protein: SAREDIRDTDTQY
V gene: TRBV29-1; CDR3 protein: SAHGAQNTEAF
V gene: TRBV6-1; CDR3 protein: ASSKGGTGEYGYT
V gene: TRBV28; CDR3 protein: ASSLLGGAPTQETQY
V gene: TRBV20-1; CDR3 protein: SATPAGRWNEQY
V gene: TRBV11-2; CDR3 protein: ASSLDRRVLAGGYSYNEQF
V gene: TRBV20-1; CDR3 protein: SARARPSGRYEQY
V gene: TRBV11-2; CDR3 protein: ASSLGHIGYEQY
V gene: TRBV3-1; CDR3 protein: ASSQVPGRHEQY
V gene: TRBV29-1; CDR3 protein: SVSGQFNEQF